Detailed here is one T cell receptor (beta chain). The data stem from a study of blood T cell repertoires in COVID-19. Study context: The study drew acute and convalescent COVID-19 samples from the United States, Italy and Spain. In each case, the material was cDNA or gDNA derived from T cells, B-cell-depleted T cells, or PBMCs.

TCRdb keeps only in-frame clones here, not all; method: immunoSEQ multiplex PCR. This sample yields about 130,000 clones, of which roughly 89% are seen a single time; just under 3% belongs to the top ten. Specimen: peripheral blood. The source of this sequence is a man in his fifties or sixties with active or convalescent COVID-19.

The CDR3 region is CAITLGGSDTEAFF. The DNA for the CDR3 is TGTGCCATCACCCTCGGGGGGTCGGACACTGAAGCTTTCTTT. The rearrangement uses TRBV10-3 and TRBJ1-1, with TRBD1 as a possible D gene (5 bases). This CDR3 is built from 14 residues. V lost 7 bases, J lost 3 bases, and 15 bases lay in between. The germline gives CDR1 ENHRY, CDR2 SYGVKD.